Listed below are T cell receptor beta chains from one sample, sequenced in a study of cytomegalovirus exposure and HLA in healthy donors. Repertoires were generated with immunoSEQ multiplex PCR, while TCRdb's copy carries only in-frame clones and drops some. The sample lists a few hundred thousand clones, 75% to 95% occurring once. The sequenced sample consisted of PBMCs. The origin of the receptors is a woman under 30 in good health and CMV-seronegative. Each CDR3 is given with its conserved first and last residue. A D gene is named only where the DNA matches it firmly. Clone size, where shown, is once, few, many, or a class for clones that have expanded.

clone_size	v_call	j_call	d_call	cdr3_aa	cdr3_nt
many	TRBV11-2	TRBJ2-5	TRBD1	CASSSPTGGQETQYF	TGTGCCAGCAGCTCCCCAACAGGGGGGCAAGAGACCCAGTACTTC
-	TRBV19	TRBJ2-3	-	CASSRIQGPTDTQYF	TGTGCCAGTAGCAGAATACAGGGCCCCACAGATACGCAGTATTTT
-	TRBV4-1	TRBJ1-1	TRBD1	CASSPGQGATEAFF	TGCGCCAGCAGCCCAGGACAGGGGGCAACTGAAGCTTTCTTT
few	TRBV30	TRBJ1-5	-	CAWSVLSIHQPQHF	TGTGCCTGGAGTGTACTCTCTATTCATCAGCCCCAGCATTTT
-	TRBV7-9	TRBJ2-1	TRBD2	CASSSNRRGKPRSYNEQFF	TGTGCCAGCAGCTCGAATAGGCGGGGGAAGCCTCGCTCCTACAATGAGCAGTTCTTC
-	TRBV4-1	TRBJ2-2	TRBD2	CASSQALAATGELFF	TGCGCCAGCAGCCAAGCACTAGCGGCCACCGGGGAGCTGTTTTTT
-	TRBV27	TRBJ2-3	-	CASRESDTQYF	TGTGCCAGCAGGGAGTCCGATACGCAGTATTTT
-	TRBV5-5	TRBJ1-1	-	CASSLSPAGASEAFF	TGTGCCAGCAGCTTATCCCCTGCGGGGGCCAGTGAAGCTTTCTTT
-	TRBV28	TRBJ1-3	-	CASIHDRPSGNTIYF	TGTGCCAGCATCCATGACAGGCCGTCTGGAAACACCATATATTTT
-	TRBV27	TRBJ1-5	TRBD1	CASSRGQVNQPQHF	TGTGCCAGCAGCCGTGGACAGGTCAATCAGCCCCAGCATTTT
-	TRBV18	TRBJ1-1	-	CASSPQARKNTEAFF	TGTGCCAGCTCACCCCAGGCACGGAAGAACACTGAAGCTTTCTTT
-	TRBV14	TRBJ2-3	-	CASSQDKTRTDTQYF	TGTGCCAGCAGCCAAGATAAGACACGCACAGATACGCAGTATTTT